This T cell receptor beta chain was identified in a study of OX40 agonist ivuxolimab in advanced cancers. Here immunoSEQ multiplex PCR was the method, and the copy in TCRdb shows in-frame clones only, minus some. The sample gives 45,000 to 65,000 clones, more than 80% of which show up once; 0.6% to 0.8% is in the top ten. V was clipped by 1 base and J by 6 bases; unmatched bases: 6. Germline V CDR1 and CDR2: MGHDK, SYGVNS. The CDR3 totals 15 residues. The source is an adult with an advanced solid tumor such as melanoma, head and neck, liver or kidney cancer. The chain uses TRBV25-1 and TRBJ1-1; 9 bases align to TRBD1. The sequencing used CD4+ or CD8+ T cells sorted from blood, collected in a trial of the OX40 agonist ivuxolimab. The CDR3 DNA follows: TGTGCCAGCAGTGAATTTACAGGGGGCGCATCTGAAGCTTTCTTT. Protein product: CASSEFTGGASEAFF.